This T cell receptor (beta chain) was found in a study of preoperative IRX-2 immunotherapy in early breast cancer. By sample fraction, this clone is medium-sized. Clones were read by immunoSEQ multiplex PCR, and TCRdb kept only the in-frame ones, dropping some. The table lists some 3,900 clones, around 69% of them singletons, with 15% to 17% in the top ten. Germline CDR1 WSHSY, CDR2 SAAADI. After removal of 2 bases from V and 7 bases from J, the junction contained 10 bases not matched to a gene. The CDR3 consists of 18 residues. Noted treatment: preoperative locoregional IRX-2 cytokine immunotherapy. Samples came from a phase Ib trial of preoperative locoregional IRX-2 cytokine immunotherapy.

The chain employs TRBV10-2 and TRBJ2-2; the match to TRBD2 covers 13 bases. The clonotype was recovered from a human donor with breast cancer. The input for sequencing was tumor tissue, taken after IRX-2 immunotherapy. The CDR3, as DNA: TGCGCCAGCAGTGAGCAACCTCGGACTAGCGGGAGAATCGGGGAGCTGTTTTTT. The encoded protein is CASSEQPRTSGRIGELFF.